This T cell receptor beta chain originates from a study of blood T cell repertoires in COVID-19. Study context: The samples span acute and convalescent COVID-19 from the United States, Italy and Spain. PBMCs, B-cell-depleted T cells, or T cells were the source of the cDNA or gDNA that made up the material.

As handled by the study authors: Scientists estimated how many nucleated cells there were by amplifying reference gene primers. The data were produced by immunoSEQ multiplex PCR, yet TCRdb's version contains in-frame clones alone and is incomplete. The DNA gave D and trimming, while V, J and clone size come from that table. The table has over 85,000 clones, roughly 87% seen once; the top ten hold roughly 15%. The CDR3 contains 13 residues. Germline-derived CDR1 and CDR2 are SGHKS and YYEKEE (reference sequence). Trimming cost V 7 bases and J 5 bases; bases outside gene matches: 6. This TCR was sampled from a male donor with acute or convalescent COVID-19. Sequencing was carried out using peripheral blood. V gene TRBV5-5 combines with J gene TRBJ1-5; 7 positions agree with TRBD1. The CDR3 protein is CASATGADQPQHF. The CDR3 DNA follows: TGTGCCAGCGCAACAGGGGCCGATCAGCCCCAGCATTTT.